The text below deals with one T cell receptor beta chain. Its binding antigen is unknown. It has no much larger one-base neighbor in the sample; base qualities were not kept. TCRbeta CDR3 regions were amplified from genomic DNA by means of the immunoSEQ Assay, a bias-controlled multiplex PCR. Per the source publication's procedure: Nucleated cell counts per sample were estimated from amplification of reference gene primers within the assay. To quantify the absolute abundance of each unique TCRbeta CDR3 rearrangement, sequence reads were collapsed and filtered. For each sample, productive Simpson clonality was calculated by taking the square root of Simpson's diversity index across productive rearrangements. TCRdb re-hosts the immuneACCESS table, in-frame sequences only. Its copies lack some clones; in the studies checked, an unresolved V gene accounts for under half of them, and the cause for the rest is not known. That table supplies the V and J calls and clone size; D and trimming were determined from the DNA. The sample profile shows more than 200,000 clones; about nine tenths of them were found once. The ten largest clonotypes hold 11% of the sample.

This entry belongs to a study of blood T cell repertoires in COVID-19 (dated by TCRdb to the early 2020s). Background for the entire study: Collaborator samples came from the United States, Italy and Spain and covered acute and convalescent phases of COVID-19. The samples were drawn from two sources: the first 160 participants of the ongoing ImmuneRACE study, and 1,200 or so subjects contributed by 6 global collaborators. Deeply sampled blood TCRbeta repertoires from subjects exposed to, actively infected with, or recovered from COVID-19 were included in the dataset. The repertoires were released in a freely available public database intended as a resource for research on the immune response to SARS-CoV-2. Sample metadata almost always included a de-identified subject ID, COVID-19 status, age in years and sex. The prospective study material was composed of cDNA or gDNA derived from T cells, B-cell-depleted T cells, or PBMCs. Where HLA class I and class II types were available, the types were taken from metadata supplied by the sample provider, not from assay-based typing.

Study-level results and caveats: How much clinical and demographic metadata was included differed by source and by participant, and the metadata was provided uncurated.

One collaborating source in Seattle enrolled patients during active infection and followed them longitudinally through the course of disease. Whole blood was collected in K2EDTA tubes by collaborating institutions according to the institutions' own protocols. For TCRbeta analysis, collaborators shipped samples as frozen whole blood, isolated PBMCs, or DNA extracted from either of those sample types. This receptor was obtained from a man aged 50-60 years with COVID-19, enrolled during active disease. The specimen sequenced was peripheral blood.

The nucleotide sequence is given as TGTGCCAGTAGTAGGACTAGCGCAGGGGGAGCTTACGAGCAGTACTTC. Its protein reads: CASSRTSAGGAYEQYF. This sequence uses TRBV19 and TRBJ2-7; 9 central nucleotides agree with TRBD2. At the junction V is shortened by 4 bases and J by 4 bases; bases outside the gene matches: 11. Spanning cysteine to phenylalanine, the CDR3 consists of 16 amino acids. Only the CDR3 region is kept as DNA, spanning 48 bases read in frame from base 1. The germline V gene encodes CDR1 LNHDA and CDR2 SQIVND (reference sequence).